These T cell receptor beta chains were read from a single sample in a study of T cells in Graves' hyperthyroidism and ophthalmopathy. TCRdb used MiXCR to reprocess the multiplex PCR reads, holding one entry per CDR3 protein. This sample has 550,000 to 700,000 distinct CDR3 sequences, with roughly 14% found just once. The sequenced material came from blood. The receptor set was obtained from a woman between 40 and 55 years old with Graves' ophthalmopathy. CDR3s include the opening cysteine and the closing phenylalanine or tryptophan. The D gene is left open where the match is weak. Rows may omit the clone size; those that give it use once, few, many or a size class.

TRBD2 | TRBJ2-5 | TRBV10-2 | many | CASSEQAGGSETQYF | TGCGCCAGCAGTGAGCAAGCGGGAGGGTCAGAGACCCAGTACTTC
NA | TRBJ1-4 | TRBV27 | NA | CASSHSGEKLFF | TGTGCCAGCAGTCACTCCGGGGAAAAACTGTTTTTT
NA | TRBJ2-3 | TRBV6-1 | NA | CASSEEGGRGRTQYF | TGTGCCAGCAGTGAAGAGGGGGGGCGGGGGAGGACGCAGTATTTT
NA | TRBJ1-1 | TRBV6-1 | many | CASSVPGTKFAEAFF | TGTGCCAGCAGTGTACCCGGGACAAAGTTTGCTGAAGCTTTCTTT
TRBD2 | TRBJ2-7 | TRBV11-1 | many | CASSPVGLAGVHRDEQYF | TGTGCCAGCAGCCCGGTGGGACTAGCGGGAGTTCACCGCGACGAGCAGTACTTC
NA | TRBJ2-7 | TRBV3-1 | few | CASSRVKGYEQYF | TGTGCCAGCAGCCGAGTTAAAGGCTACGAGCAGTACTTC
NA | TRBJ1-2 | TRBV28 | many | CASSLRVRGGNYGYTF | TGTGCCAGCAGTTTGCGTGTTCGGGGGGGGAACTATGGCTACACCTTC
TRBD2 | TRBJ2-7 | TRBV6-1 | many | CASNIAGVVEQYF | TGTGCCAGCAACATAGCGGGAGTCGTCGAGCAGTACTTC
NA | TRBJ1-1 | TRBV10-3 | NA | CAISESVRAPNTEAFF | TGTGCCATCAGTGAGTCCGTAAGAGCCCCAAACACTGAAGCTTTCTTT
TRBD1 | TRBJ2-7 | TRBV6-1 | many | CASSHRGQGRDEQYF | TGTGCCAGCAGCCACAGGGGACAGGGTAGGGACGAGCAGTACTTC
TRBD1 | TRBJ2-7 | TRBV18 | many | CASSPPRDRAEQYF | TGTGCCAGCTCACCACCCCGGGACAGAGCAGAGCAGTACTTC
NA | TRBJ2-7 | TRBV19 | many | CASSLGLPISSHEQYF | TGTGCCAGTAGTCTTGGACTCCCAATCAGCAGCCACGAGCAGTACTTC
NA | TRBJ2-7 | TRBV5-1 | NA | CASSLKPRDLSYEQYF | TGCGCCAGCAGCCTGAAGCCGCGGGACCTCTCCTACGAGCAGTACTTC
NA | TRBJ2-7 | TRBV6-2/TRBV6-3 | many | CASSYEVSYEQYF | TGTGCCAGCAGTTACGAGGTCTCCTACGAGCAGTACTTC
NA | TRBJ2-7 | TRBV12-3/TRBV12-4 | many | CASSRGRASEQYF | TGTGCCAGCTCCAGGGGGAGGGCCTCCGAGCAGTACTTC
NA | TRBJ2-5 | TRBV24-1 | many | CATSDPEAREVETQYF | TGTGCCACCAGTGATCCCGAAGCACGAGAGGTGGAGACCCAGTACTTC
TRBD2 | TRBJ2-7 | TRBV5-1 | many | CASSLGDSGREQYF | TGCGCCAGCAGCTTGGGGGATAGCGGGAGGGAGCAGTACTTC
NA | TRBJ2-7 | TRBV6-1 | many | CASIQTGQHPYEQYF | TGTGCCAGCATTCAAACCGGCCAACATCCATACGAGCAGTACTTC
NA | TRBJ1-1 | TRBV19 | many | CASTLTDINTEAFF | TGTGCCAGTACCCTCACAGATATCAACACTGAAGCTTTCTTT
NA | TRBJ2-7 | TRBV18 | NA | CASSPPVGRNKYF | TGTGCCAGCTCACCACCGGTCGGCAGGAATAAGTACTTC
NA | TRBJ1-1 | TRBV6-1 | many | CASSEAPGQGNTEAFF | TGTGCCAGCAGTGAGGCCCCAGGGCAGGGGAACACTGAAGCTTTCTTT
TRBD1 | TRBJ1-1 | TRBV12-3/TRBV12-4 | many | CASSGQGGSTEAFF | TGTGCCAGCAGCGGACAGGGCGGGAGCACTGAAGCTTTCTTT
NA | TRBJ2-5 | TRBV6-1 | many | CASSEAWAGGQETQYF | TGTGCCAGCAGTGAAGCTTGGGCAGGGGGGCAAGAGACCCAGTACTTC
TRBD1 | TRBJ2-7 | TRBV6-5 | many | CASSHRRDRGSYEQYF | TGTGCCAGCAGTCACCGCCGGGACAGGGGGTCCTACGAGCAGTACTTC
NA | TRBJ2-7 | TRBV19 | many | CASRLSHTAYYEQYF | TGTGCCAGTAGGCTTTCACATACCGCCTACTACGAGCAGTACTTC
NA | TRBJ2-7 | TRBV6-5 | few | CASSYVSSGNEQYF | TGTGCCAGCAGTTACGTAAGCTCGGGGAACGAGCAGTACTTC
TRBD1 | TRBJ1-2 | TRBV30 | many | CAWRNTGAYGYTF | TGTGCCTGGAGAAACACAGGGGCCTATGGCTACACCTTC
TRBD2 | TRBJ2-7 | TRBV7-2 | NA | CASSLGLTSYEQYF | TGTGCCAGCAGCCTGGGACTAACCTCCTACGAGCAGTACTTC
TRBD2 | TRBJ2-3 | TRBV12-3/TRBV12-4 | many | CASSLLAGPATDTQYF | TGTGCCAGCAGTCTCCTAGCGGGCCCCGCCACAGATACGCAGTATTTT
NA | TRBJ2-3 | TRBV19 | few | CASSKGPGDTQYF | TGTGCCAGTAGTAAGGGCCCCGGGGATACGCAGTATTTT
NA | TRBJ1-3 | TRBV6-5 | few | CASSYSRGSGNTIYF | TGTGCCAGCAGTTACTCGAGAGGGAGTGGAAACACCATATATTTT
TRBD1 | TRBJ1-6 | TRBV12-3/TRBV12-4 | many | CASSFWDRASSPLHF | TGTGCCAGCAGTTTTTGGGACAGGGCCAGCTCACCCCTCCACTTT
NA | TRBJ1-5 | TRBV7-2 | many | CASSINWSNQPQHF | TGTGCCAGCAGCATCAATTGGAGCAATCAGCCCCAGCATTTT
NA | TRBJ1-2 | TRBV12-5 | many | CASGLSEGRGYTF | TGTGCTAGTGGACTTTCAGAGGGGCGAGGCTACACCTTC
NA | TRBJ2-3 | TRBV6-1 | few | CASSPVGTDTQYF | TGTGCCAGCAGCCCGGTGGGCACAGATACGCAGTATTTT
NA | TRBJ2-5 | TRBV7-2 | many | CASSLESFQETQYF | TGTGCCAGCAGCTTAGAGAGTTTCCAAGAGACCCAGTACTTC
NA | TRBJ1-2 | TRBV12-3/TRBV12-4 | NA | CASTSGAFNYGYTF | TGTGCCAGCACCTCTGGCGCGTTTAACTATGGCTACACCTTC
TRBD2 | TRBJ2-3 | TRBV9 | few | CASSVSGSPTDTQYF | TGTGCCAGCAGCGTTAGCGGGAGTCCCACAGATACGCAGTATTTT
NA | TRBJ2-4 | TRBV6-5 | few | CASSYGPGSKNIQYF | TGTGCCAGCAGTTACGGGCCGGGATCTAAAAACATTCAGTACTTC
NA | TRBJ1-2 | TRBV28 | many | CASSSPLRAGYTF | TGTGCCAGCAGTTCACCCCTCAGGGCGGGCTACACCTTC
NA | TRBJ2-2 | TRBV7-9 | many | CASSLAGEDTGELFF | TGTGCCAGCAGCTTAGCTGGGGAGGACACCGGGGAGCTGTTTTTT
NA | TRBJ2-7 | TRBV6-5 | many | CASSYSSFDYEQYF | TGTGCCAGCAGTTACTCTTCGTTTGACTACGAGCAGTACTTC
NA | TRBJ2-5 | TRBV12-5 | many | CASGPTVMWETQYF | TGTGCTAGTGGGCCTACAGTGATGTGGGAGACCCAGTACTTC
NA | TRBJ1-2 | TRBV29-1 | many | CSVAGGDSNYGYTF | TGCAGCGTTGCCGGAGGAGATTCTAACTATGGCTACACCTTC
TRBD2 | TRBJ2-5 | TRBV15 | NA | CATSRDLAGVQETQYF | TGTGCCACCAGCAGAGATTTAGCGGGAGTCCAAGAGACCCAGTACTTC
NA | TRBJ1-2 | TRBV12-3/TRBV12-4 | many | CASSFGRPGGYGYTF | TGTGCCAGCAGTTTCGGACGGCCGGGGGGGTATGGCTACACCTTC
NA | TRBJ1-2 | TRBV2 | many | CASNVGARGYTF | TGTGCCAGCAACGTGGGCGCTCGGGGCTACACCTTC
NA | TRBJ2-7 | TRBV20-1 | NA | CSARDWGLRTYEQYF | TGCAGTGCTAGAGATTGGGGACTCCGAACCTACGAGCAGTACTTC
NA | TRBJ1-2 | TRBV20-1 | many | CSALDRPGYGYTF | TGCAGTGCGTTGGATAGACCCGGCTATGGCTACACCTTC